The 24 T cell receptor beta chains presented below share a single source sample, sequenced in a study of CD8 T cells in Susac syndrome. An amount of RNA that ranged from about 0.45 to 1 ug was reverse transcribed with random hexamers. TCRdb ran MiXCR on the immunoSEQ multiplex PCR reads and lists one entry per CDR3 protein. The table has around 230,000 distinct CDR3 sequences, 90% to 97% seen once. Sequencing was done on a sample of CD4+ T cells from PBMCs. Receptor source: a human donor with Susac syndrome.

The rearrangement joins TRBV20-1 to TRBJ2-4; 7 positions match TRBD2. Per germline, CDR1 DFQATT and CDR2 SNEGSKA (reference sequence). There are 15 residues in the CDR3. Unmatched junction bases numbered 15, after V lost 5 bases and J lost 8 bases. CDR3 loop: CSAGLPTGGDDIQYF. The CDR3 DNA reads TGCAGTGCTGGGCTCCCCACGGGGGGAGATGACATTCAGTACTTC.

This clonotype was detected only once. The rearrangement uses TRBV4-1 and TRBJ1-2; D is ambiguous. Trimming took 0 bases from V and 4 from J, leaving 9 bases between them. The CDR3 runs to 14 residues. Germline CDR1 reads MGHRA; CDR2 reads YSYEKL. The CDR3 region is CASSQDARSYGYTF. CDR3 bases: TGCGCCAGCAGCCAAGATGCACGGAGCTATGGCTACACCTTC.

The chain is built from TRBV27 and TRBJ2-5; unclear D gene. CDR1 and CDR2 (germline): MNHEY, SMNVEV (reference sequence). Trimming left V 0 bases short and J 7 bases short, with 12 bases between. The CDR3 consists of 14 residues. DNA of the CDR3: TGTGCCAGCAGTTTATCACGGCTGATGGCGACCCAGTACTTC. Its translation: CASSLSRLMATQYF.

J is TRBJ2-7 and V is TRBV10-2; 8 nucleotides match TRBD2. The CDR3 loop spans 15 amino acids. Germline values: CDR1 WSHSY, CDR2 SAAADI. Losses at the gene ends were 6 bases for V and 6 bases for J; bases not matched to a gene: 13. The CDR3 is CASRPGLARSGEQYF. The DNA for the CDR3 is TGCGCCAGCAGACCCGGACTAGCTCGGTCGGGCGAGCAGTACTTC.

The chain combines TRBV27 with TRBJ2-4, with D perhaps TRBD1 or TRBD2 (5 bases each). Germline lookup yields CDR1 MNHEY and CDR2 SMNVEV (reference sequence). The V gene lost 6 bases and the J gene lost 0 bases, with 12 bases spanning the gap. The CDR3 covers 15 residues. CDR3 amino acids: CASSTMGEAKNIQYF. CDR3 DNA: TGTGCCAGCAGCACCATGGGGGAAGCCAAAAACATTCAGTACTTC.

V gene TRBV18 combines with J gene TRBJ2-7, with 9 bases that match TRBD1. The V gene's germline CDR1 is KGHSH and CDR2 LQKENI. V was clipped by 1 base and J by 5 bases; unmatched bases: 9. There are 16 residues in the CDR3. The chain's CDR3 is CASSPQARDRAHEQYF. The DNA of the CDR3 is TGTGCCAGCTCACCACAGGCCCGGGACAGGGCCCACGAGCAGTACTTC.

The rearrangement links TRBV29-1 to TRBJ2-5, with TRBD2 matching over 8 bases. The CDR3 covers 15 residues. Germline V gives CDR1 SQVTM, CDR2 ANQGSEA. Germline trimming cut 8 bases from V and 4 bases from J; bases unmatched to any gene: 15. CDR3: CSPATLREGRETQYF. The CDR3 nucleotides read TGCAGCCCGGCGACACTCCGGGAGGGCCGAGAGACCCAGTACTTC.

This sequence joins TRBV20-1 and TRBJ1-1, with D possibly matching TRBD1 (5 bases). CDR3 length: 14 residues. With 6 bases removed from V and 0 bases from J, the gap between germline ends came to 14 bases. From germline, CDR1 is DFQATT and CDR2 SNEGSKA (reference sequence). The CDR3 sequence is CSAPQGLMNTEAFF. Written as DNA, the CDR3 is TGCAGTGCCCCCCAGGGACTGATGAACACTGAAGCTTTCTTT.

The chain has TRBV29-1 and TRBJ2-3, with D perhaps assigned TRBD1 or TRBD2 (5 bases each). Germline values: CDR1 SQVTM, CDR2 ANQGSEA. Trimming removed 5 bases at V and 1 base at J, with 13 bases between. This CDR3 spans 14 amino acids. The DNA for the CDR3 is TGCAGCGTTCCCAGGGTTAGCGGCACAGATACGCAGTATTTT. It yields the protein CSVPRVSGTDTQYF.

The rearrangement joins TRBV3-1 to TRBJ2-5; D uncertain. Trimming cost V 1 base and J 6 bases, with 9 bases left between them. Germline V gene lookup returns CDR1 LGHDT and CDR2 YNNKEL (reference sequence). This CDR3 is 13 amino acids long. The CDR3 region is CASSQAGSQTQYF. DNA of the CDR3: TGTGCCAGCAGCCAAGCCGGAAGCCAGACCCAGTACTTC.

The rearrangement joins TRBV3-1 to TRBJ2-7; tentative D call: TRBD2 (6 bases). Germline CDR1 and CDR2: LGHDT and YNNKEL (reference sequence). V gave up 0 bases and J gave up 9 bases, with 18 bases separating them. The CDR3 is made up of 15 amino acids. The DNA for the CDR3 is TGTGCCAGCAGCCAAGAAATAGCGGTCCTACGAGGGCAGTACTTC. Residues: CASSQEIAVLRGQYF.

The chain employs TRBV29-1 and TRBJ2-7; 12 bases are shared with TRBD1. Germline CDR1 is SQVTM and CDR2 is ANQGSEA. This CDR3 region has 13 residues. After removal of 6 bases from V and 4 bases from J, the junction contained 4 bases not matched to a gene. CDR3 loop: CSVGTGGRYEQYF. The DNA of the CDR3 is TGCAGCGTAGGGACAGGGGGCAGGTACGAGCAGTACTTC.

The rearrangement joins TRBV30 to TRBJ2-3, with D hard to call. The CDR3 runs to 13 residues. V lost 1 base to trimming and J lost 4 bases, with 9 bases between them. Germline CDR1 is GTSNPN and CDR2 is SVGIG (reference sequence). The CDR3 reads CAWSGTRPDTQYF. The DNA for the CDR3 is TGTGCCTGGAGTGGAACAAGGCCAGATACGCAGTATTTT. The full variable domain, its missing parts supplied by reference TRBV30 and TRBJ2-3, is SQTIHQWPATLVQPVGSPLSLECTVEGTSNPNLYWYRQAAGRGLQLLFYSVGIGQISSEVPQNLSASRPQDRQFILSSKKLLLSDSGFYLCAWSGTRPDTQYFGPGTRLTVL.

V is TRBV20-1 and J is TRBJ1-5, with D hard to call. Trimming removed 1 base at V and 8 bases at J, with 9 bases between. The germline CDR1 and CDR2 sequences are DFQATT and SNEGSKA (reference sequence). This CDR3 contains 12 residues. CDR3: CSARGEMEPQHF. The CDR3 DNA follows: TGCAGTGCTAGAGGGGAAATGGAGCCCCAGCATTTT.

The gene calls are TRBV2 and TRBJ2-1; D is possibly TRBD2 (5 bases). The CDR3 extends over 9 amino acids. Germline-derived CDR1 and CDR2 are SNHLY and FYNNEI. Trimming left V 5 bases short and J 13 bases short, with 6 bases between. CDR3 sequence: CASSPGQFF. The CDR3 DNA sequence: TGTGCCAGCAGTCCGGGACAGTTCTTC.

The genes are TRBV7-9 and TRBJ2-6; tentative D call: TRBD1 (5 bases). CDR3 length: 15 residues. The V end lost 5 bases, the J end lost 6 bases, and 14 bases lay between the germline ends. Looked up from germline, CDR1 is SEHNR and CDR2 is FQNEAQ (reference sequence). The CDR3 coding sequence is TGTGCCAGCAGCCCCAGGGTCAGTCTGGCCAACGTCCTGACTTTC. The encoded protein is CASSPRVSLANVLTF.

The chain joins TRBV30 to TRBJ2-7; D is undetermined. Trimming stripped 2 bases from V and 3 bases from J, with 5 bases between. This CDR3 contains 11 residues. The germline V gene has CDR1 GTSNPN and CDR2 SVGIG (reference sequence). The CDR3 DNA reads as TGTGCCTGGAGTCCCCGCTACGAGCAGTACTTC. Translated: CAWSPRYEQYF.

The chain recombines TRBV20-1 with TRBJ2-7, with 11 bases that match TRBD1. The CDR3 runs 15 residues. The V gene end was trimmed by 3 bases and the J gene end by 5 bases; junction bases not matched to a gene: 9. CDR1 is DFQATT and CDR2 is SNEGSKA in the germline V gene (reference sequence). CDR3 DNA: TGCAGTGCTAGCGTTCCGGACAGGGGGCTCAACGAGCAGTACTTC. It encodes CSASVPDRGLNEQYF.

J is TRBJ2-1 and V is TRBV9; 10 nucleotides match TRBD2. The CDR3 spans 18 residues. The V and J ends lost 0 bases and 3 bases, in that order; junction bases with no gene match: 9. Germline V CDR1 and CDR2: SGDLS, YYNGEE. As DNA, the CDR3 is TGTGCCAGCAGCGTAGTGTCTAGCGGGAGTTTCAGCTACAATGAGCAGTTCTTC. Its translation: CASSVVSSGSFSYNEQFF.

Here the CDR3 DNA reads TGTGCCAGCAGCTCGATACAGGGATCAGGAAACACCATATATTTT. Amino acids: CASSSIQGSGNTIYF. The rearrangement joins TRBV7-3 to TRBJ1-3, with D perhaps TRBD1 (6 bases). The CDR3 spans 15 residues. Germline CDR1 reads SGHTA; CDR2 reads FQGTGA. The V gene lost 4 bases and the J gene lost 4 bases, with 14 bases spanning the gap.

The CDR3 is CASSLGTSSGNTIYF. Written as DNA, the CDR3 is TGTGCCAGCAGCCTTGGGACCTCCTCTGGAAACACCATATATTTT. The J gene is TRBJ1-3, the V gene TRBV3-1; D is perhaps TRBD1 (5 bases). The V gene lost 4 bases and the J gene lost 0 bases, with 10 bases spanning the gap. There are 15 residues in the CDR3. Per germline, CDR1 LGHDT and CDR2 YNNKEL (reference sequence).

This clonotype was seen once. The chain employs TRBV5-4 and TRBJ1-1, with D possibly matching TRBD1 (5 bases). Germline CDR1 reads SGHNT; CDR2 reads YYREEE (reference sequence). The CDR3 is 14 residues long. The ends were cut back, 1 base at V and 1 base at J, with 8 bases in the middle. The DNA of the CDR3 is TGTGCCAGCAGCTTGATTCAGGGGAACACTGAAGCTTTCTTT. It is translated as CASSLIQGNTEAFF.

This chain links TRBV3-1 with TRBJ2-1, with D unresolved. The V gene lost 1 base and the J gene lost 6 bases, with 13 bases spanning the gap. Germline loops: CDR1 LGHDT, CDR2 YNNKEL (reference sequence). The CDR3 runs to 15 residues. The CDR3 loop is CASSQGLANRNEQFF. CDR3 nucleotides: TGTGCCAGCAGCCAAGGACTGGCAAATCGCAATGAGCAGTTCTTC.

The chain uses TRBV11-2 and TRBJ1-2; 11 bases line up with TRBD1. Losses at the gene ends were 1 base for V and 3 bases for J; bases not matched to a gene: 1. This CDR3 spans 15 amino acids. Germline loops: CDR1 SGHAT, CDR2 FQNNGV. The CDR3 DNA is TGTGCCAGCAGCTTAGGGGACAGGGGGGACTATGGCTACACCTTC. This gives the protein CASSLGDRGDYGYTF. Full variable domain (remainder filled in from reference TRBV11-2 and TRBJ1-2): EAGVAQSPRYKIIEKRQSVAFWCNPISGHATLYWYQQILGQGPKLLIQFQNNGVVDDSQLPKDRFSAERLKGVDSTLKIQPAKLEDSAVYLCASSLGDRGDYGYTFGSGTRLTVV.